Described below is a single TCR beta chain sequence and its context. CDR1 is SGHDN, CDR2 FVKESK, per germline. The CDR3 loop spans 15 amino acids. The V end lost 3 bases, the J end lost 7 bases, and 15 bases lay between the germline ends. This specimen belongs to a study of cytomegalovirus exposure and HLA in healthy donors. In the PCR, 60 Vbeta and 13 Jbeta primers were used. Assay used: immunoSEQ multiplex PCR; TCRdb lists only in-frame clones, some missing. The top ten hold 2% to 2.5% of the sample, which has about 140,000 clones, 78% seen once. The sequence derives from a woman aged 18-29 years in good health and CMV-seropositive. The V and J genes are TRBV14 and TRBJ1-4; D gene ambiguous. Sequencing used PBMCs. The CDR3 region is CASSQSGKIGEKLFF. As DNA, the CDR3 is TGTGCCAGCAGCCAGTCAGGAAAAATAGGTGAAAAACTGTTTTTT.